Sequencing of this T cell receptor beta chain was carried out in a study of OX40 agonist ivuxolimab in advanced cancers. The CDR3 sequence is 17 residues long. CDR1 is MGHDK and CDR2 is SYGVNS in the germline V gene. Trimming took off 7 bases at V and 0 bases at J, with 20 bases between the two ends. This table comes from immunoSEQ multiplex PCR, and its TCRdb copy is limited to in-frame clones, with some not included. The sample lists some 50,000 clones, about 93% occurring once. Source: CD4+ or CD8+ T cells sorted from blood, taken in a trial of the OX40 agonist ivuxolimab. The rearrangement uses TRBV25-1 and TRBJ2-3, with D uncertain. This receptor was taken from an adult with an advanced solid tumor such as melanoma, head and neck, liver or kidney cancer. The CDR3 is CASTGFPPSGSTDTQYF. The CDR3 DNA reads as TGTGCCAGCACCGGTTTCCCGCCTAGTGGAAGCACAGATACGCAGTATTTT.